Listed below are T cell receptor beta chains from one sample, sequenced in a study of OX40 agonist ivuxolimab in advanced cancers. Assay: immunoSEQ multiplex PCR; the TCRdb copy retains only in-frame clones and omits some. This table holds around 92,000 clones, around 94% found once. Sequencing was performed on CD4+ or CD8+ T cells sorted from blood, taken in a trial of the OX40 agonist ivuxolimab. The receptor source for this set is an adult with an advanced solid tumor such as melanoma, head and neck, liver or kidney cancer. CDR3s include the opening cysteine and the closing phenylalanine or tryptophan. D genes are given only for firm matches. Some rows mark clone size as missing; the rest say once, few, many or name a class of expanded clone.

abundance,j_gene,v_gene,d_gene,CDR3aa,CDR3nt
.,TRBJ2-1,TRBV11-3,.,CASSLSHEQFF,TGTGCCAGCAGCTTATCCCATGAGCAGTTCTTC
.,TRBJ2-5,TRBV5-1,TRBD2,CASSFTSGSRGEETQYF,TGCGCCAGCAGCTTTACTAGCGGGAGTAGGGGTGAAGAGACCCAGTACTTC
.,TRBJ1-5,TRBV6-1,.,CASSEGGGNQPQHF,TGTGCCAGCAGTGAAGGAGGTGGCAATCAGCCCCAGCATTTT
.,TRBJ2-2,TRBV2,.,CASSVVRTNTGELFF,TGTGCCAGCAGTGTCGTCCGGACGAACACCGGGGAGCTGTTTTTT
.,TRBJ2-3,TRBV5-1,TRBD1,CASSLGQGGTDTQYF,TGCGCCAGCAGCTTGGGACAGGGGGGCACAGATACGCAGTATTTT
.,TRBJ1-2,TRBV19,TRBD1,CASSTRQGGSFYGYTF,TGTGCCAGTAGTACCAGACAGGGTGGGAGCTTCTATGGCTACACCTTC
.,TRBJ2-3,TRBV4-3,TRBD2,CASSHSTGLVGGDTQYF,TGCGCCAGCAGCCACTCAACGGGACTAGTAGGGGGAGATACGCAGTATTTT
.,TRBJ1-6,TRBV10-3,.,CAISPTKYNSPLHF,TGTGCCATCAGCCCTACTAAGTATAATTCACCCCTCCACTTT
.,TRBJ2-5,TRBV5-1,.,CASSAGQPQETQYF,TGCGCCAGCAGCGCGGGTCAGCCTCAAGAGACCCAGTACTTC
.,TRBJ2-1,TRBV7-9,.,CASSPPGRKYNEQFF,TGTGCCAGCAGCCCCCCCGGACGGAAATACAATGAGCAGTTCTTC
few,TRBJ2-6,TRBV19,TRBD2,CASSIPSGADSGANVLTF,TGTGCCAGTAGTATCCCCAGCGGGGCGGACTCTGGGGCCAACGTCCTGACTTTC
.,TRBJ2-1,TRBV4-1,.,CASSQLYRGGDEQFF,TGCGCCAGCAGCCAGCTGTACAGGGGAGGGGATGAGCAGTTCTTC
.,TRBJ2-7,TRBV5-6,TRBD2,CASSLRTSGDVTYEQYF,TGTGCCAGCAGCTTGAGGACTAGCGGGGACGTAACCTACGAGCAGTACTTC
.,TRBJ2-2,TRBV4-3,.,CASSQLSKAGELFF,TGCGCCAGCAGCCAACTCTCAAAAGCCGGGGAGCTGTTTTTT
.,TRBJ2-3,TRBV7-2,.,CASSPLVQTSTDTQYF,TGTGCCAGCAGCCCTTTGGTCCAGACTAGCACAGATACGCAGTATTTT
once,TRBJ1-2,TRBV28,TRBD1,CASTDGQGARGYTF,TGTGCCAGCACCGATGGACAGGGGGCGAGGGGCTACACCTTC
.,TRBJ1-6,TRBV6-6,TRBD1,CATLYRDRPNSPLHF,TGTGCCACGCTCTACCGGGACAGGCCCAATTCACCCCTCCACTTT
.,TRBJ1-2,TRBV11-2,TRBD1,CASSLGGTGGKAYGYTF,TGTGCCAGCAGCTTAGGTGGGACAGGGGGCAAGGCCTATGGCTACACCTTC
.,TRBJ2-3,TRBV4-3,.,CASSQERGVADTQYF,TGCGCCAGCAGCCAAGAGCGAGGGGTGGCAGATACGCAGTATTTT
once,TRBJ1-1,TRBV19,.,CASSIRGESTEAFF,TGTGCCAGTAGTATAAGAGGGGAGAGCACTGAAGCTTTCTTT
.,TRBJ2-7,TRBV7-9,.,CASSLPGPSYEQYF,TGTGCCAGCAGCCTTCCGGGACCTTCCTACGAGCAGTACTTC
.,TRBJ2-5,TRBV19,TRBD2,CASSPRGTSGGQETQYF,TGTGCCAGTAGCCCGAGAGGGACTAGCGGGGGCCAAGAGACCCAGTACTTC
.,TRBJ2-2,TRBV5-6,TRBD1,CASSLVQGTHGTGELFF,TGTGCCAGCAGCTTGGTACAGGGGACCCATGGAACCGGGGAGCTGTTTTTT
.,TRBJ2-5,TRBV7-2,.,CASSLPGGQETQYF,TGTGCCAGCAGCTTACCTGGGGGACAAGAGACCCAGTACTTC
.,TRBJ2-7,TRBV7-2,.,CASSLRRNSYEQYF,TGTGCCAGCAGCTTAAGACGGAACTCCTACGAGCAGTACTTC
.,TRBJ2-3,TRBV5-1,.,CASSLEVTDTQYF,TGCGCCAGCAGCTTGGAGGTGACAGATACGCAGTATTTT
.,TRBJ1-5,TRBV19,.,CAAGRNQPQHF,TGTGCGGCAGGGCGCAATCAGCCCCAGCATTTT
once,TRBJ2-7,TRBV6-5,.,CASSRGQGSTYEQYF,TGTGCCAGCAGTCGGGGGCAGGGATCGACCTACGAGCAGTACTTC
.,TRBJ1-1,TRBV19,.,CASSISGILFEAFF,TGTGCCAGTAGTATATCGGGGATCTTATTTGAAGCTTTCTTT